The sequence of this TCR beta chain was determined in a study of T cell responses to AZD1222 COVID-19 vaccine. This table comes from immunoSEQ multiplex PCR, and its TCRdb copy is limited to in-frame clones, with some not included. This sample carries fewer than 150,000 clones, approximately 85% of them seen once, and the ten largest clones take approximately 5.9%. A single count supports this clone. The receptor was isolated from an adult in good health. The sample here was peripheral blood, taken on day 0 of AZD1222 vaccination.

CDR3 sequence (DNA): TGTGCCAGCAGTCAGGACAGGGCGCATCAGCCCCAGCATTTT. Translated: CASSQDRAHQPQHF. The gene calls are TRBV28 and TRBJ1-5; the match to TRBD1 covers 8 bases. V lost 5 bases to trimming and J lost 5 bases; unmatched junction nucleotides: 5. The CDR3 loop spans 14 amino acids. Germline CDR1 MDHEN, CDR2 SYDVKM.